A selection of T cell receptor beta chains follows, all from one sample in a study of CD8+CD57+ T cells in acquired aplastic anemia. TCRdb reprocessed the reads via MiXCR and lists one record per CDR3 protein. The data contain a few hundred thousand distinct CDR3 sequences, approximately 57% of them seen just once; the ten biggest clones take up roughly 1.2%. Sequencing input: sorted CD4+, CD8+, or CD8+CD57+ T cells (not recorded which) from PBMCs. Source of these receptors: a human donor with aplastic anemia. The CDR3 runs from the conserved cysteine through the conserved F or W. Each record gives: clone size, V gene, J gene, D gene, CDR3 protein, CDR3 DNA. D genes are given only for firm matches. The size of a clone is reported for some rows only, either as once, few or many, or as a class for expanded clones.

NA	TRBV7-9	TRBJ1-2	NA	CASSLGGSTSYGYTF	TGTGCCAGCAGCTTAGGCGGGTCTACAAGCTATGGCTACACCTTC
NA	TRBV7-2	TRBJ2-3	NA	CASSWTRDTQYF	TGTGCCAGCAGCTGGACGAGAGATACGCAGTATTTT
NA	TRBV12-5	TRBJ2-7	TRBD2	CASRRTSGGAYEQYF	TGTGCCAGCAGAAGAACTAGCGGGGGGGCCTACGAGCAGTACTTC
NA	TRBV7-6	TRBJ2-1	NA	CASSLVTEPDEQFF	TGTGCCAGCAGCTTAGTGACAGAACCTGATGAGCAGTTCTTC
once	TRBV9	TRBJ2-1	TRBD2	CASSPQRGTNNEQFF	TGTGCCAGCTCACCTCAGCGGGGGACTAACAATGAGCAGTTCTTC
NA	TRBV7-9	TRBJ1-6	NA	CASSHPQGQNSPLHF	TGTGCCAGCAGCCATCCGCAGGGGCAGAATTCACCCCTCCACTTT
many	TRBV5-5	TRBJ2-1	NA	CASSFPTGGEQFF	TGTGCCAGCAGCTTCCCCACAGGCGGTGAGCAGTTCTTC
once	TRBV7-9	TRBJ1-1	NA	CASSLGAVTTGAFF	TGTGCCAGCAGCTTAGGGGCAGTGACCACTGGAGCTTTCTTT
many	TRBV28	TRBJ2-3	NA	CASSLTHVGGTQYF	TGTGCCAGCAGTTTAACCCACGTGGGTGGTACGCAGTATTTT
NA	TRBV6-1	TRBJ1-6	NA	CAGGGISPLHF	TGTGCAGGGGGGGGAATTTCACCCCTCCACTTT
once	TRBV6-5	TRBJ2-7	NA	CASRTNTYEQYF	TGTGCCAGCAGAACGAACACCTACGAGCAGTACTTC
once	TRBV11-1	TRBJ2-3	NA	CASGLPSADTQYF	TGTGCGTCAGGGCTGCCAAGCGCAGATACGCAGTATTTT
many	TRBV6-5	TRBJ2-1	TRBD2	CASSDTLAGSARQFF	TGTGCCAGCAGCGACACACTAGCGGGATCGGCAAGGCAGTTCTTC
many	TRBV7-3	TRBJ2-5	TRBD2	CASSLTGTSSETQYF	TGTGCCAGCAGCTTAACTGGGACTAGCTCGGAGACCCAGTACTTC
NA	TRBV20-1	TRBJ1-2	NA	CSARDRSGPYGYTF	TGCAGTGCTAGAGATCGGAGCGGACCCTATGGCTACACCTTC
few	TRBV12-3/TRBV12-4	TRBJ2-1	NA	CASSLGRQLSSYNEQFF	TGTGCCAGCAGTTTAGGACGACAGTTGAGCTCCTACAATGAGCAGTTCTTC
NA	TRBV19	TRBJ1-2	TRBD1	CASTRTGTYGYTF	TGTGCCAGTACCCGGACAGGGACGTATGGCTACACCTTC
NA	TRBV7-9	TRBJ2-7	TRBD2	CASRLAGVYEQYF	TGTGCCAGCAGATTAGCGGGTGTCTACGAGCAGTACTTC
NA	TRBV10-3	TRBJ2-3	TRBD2	CAITRAGGISTDTQYF	TGTGCCATCACCAGAGCGGGGGGAATTAGCACAGATACGCAGTATTTT
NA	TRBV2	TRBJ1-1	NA	CASSEAPGTPIEAFF	TGTGCCAGCAGTGAAGCTCCCGGGACTCCCATTGAAGCTTTCTTT
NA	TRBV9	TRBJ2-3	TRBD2	CASSLPSGTSGGASTDTQYF	TGTGCCAGCAGTCTACCCTCCGGGACTAGCGGGGGGGCCTCGACAGATACGCAGTATTTT
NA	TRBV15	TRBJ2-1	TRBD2	CATSRAGTSGGTEQFF	TGTGCCACCAGCAGGGCCGGGACTAGCGGGGGGACGGAGCAGTTCTTC
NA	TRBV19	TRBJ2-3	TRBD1	CASSTGTGRATQYF	TGTGCCAGTAGTACCGGGACAGGGAGGGCTACGCAGTATTTT
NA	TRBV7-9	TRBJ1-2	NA	CASSDKGTINYGYTF	TGTGCCAGCAGCGACAAGGGGACCATTAACTATGGCTACACCTTC
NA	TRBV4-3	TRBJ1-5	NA	CASSQDRQYNQPQHF	TGCGCCAGCAGCCAAGATAGGCAATACAATCAGCCCCAGCATTTT
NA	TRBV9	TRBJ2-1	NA	CASSPPQYRNEQFF	TGTGCCAGCAGCCCACCCCAATATAGGAATGAGCAGTTCTTC
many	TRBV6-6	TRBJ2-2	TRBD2	CASSSFAGGNGELFF	TGTGCCAGCAGTTCGTTTGCGGGGGGCAACGGGGAGCTGTTTTTT
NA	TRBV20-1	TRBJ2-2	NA	CSAREGLNTGELFF	TGCAGTGCTAGGGAGGGACTTAACACCGGGGAGCTGTTTTTT
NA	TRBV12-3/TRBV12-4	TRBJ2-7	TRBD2	CASSFGGGPGEQYF	TGTGCCAGCAGTTTCGGGGGAGGGCCTGGCGAGCAGTACTTC
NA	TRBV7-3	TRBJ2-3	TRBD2	CASSLGLADTETQYF	TGTGCCAGCAGCTTAGGACTAGCGGACACAGAAACGCAGTATTTT
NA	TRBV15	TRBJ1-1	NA	CATSRDLKNTEAFF	TGTGCCACCAGCAGAGATCTAAAGAACACTGAAGCTTTCTTT
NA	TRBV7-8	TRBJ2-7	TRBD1	CASIGTGGIYSSYEQYF	TGTGCCAGCATCGGGACAGGGGGGATCTACTCGTCCTACGAGCAGTACTTC
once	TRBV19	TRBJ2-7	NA	CALEGSNVEQYF	TGTGCCCTCGAAGGGAGTAACGTCGAGCAGTACTTC
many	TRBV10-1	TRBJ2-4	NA	CASSESGILAKNIQYF	TGCGCCAGCAGTGAGTCAGGGATTCTAGCCAAAAACATTCAGTACTTC
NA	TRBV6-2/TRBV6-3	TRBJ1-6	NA	CASRTDSPLHF	TGTGCCAGCAGGACGGATTCACCCCTCCACTTT
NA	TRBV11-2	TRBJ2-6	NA	CAGSLEPPGANVLTF	TGTGCCGGCAGCTTAGAGCCTCCGGGGGCCAACGTCCTGACTTTC
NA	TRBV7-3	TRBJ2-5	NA	CASSPPTGPQTQYF	TGTGCCAGCAGTCCACCGACAGGCCCGCAGACCCAGTACTTC
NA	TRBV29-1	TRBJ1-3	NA	CSVESGPGNTIYF	TGCAGCGTTGAATCGGGACCTGGAAACACCATATATTTT
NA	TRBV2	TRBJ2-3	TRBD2	CASSVLLAGTDTQYF	TGTGCCAGCAGTGTTCTACTAGCGGGCACAGATACGCAGTATTTT
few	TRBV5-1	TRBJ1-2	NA	CASTAGDLFRGYTF	TGCGCCAGCACCGCGGGAGACCTATTTCGGGGCTACACCTTC
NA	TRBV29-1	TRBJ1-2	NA	CSVDSSGRYGYTF	TGCAGCGTTGATTCTTCGGGGAGATATGGCTACACCTTC
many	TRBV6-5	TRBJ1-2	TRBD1	CASSPTGEYGYTF	TGTGCCAGCAGCCCTACAGGGGAGTATGGCTACACCTTC
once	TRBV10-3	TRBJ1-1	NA	CAISEFGNEAFF	TGTGCCATCAGTGAGTTTGGGAATGAAGCTTTCTTT
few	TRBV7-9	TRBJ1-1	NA	CASSSTGENTEAFF	TGTGCCAGCAGCTCGACAGGAGAGAACACTGAAGCTTTCTTT
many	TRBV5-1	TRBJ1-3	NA	CASSLATTASGNTIYF	TGCGCCAGCAGCTTGGCCACAACGGCCTCTGGAAACACCATATATTTT
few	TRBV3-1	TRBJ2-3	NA	CASSQEGGTDTQYF	TGTGCCAGCAGCCAAGAAGGCGGGACAGATACGCAGTATTTT
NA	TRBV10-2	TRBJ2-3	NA	CASSESSTISADTQYF	TGCGCCAGCAGTGAGTCTTCTACCATCTCAGCAGATACGCAGTATTTT
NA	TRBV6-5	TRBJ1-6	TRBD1	CASSVGQTGVINSPLHF	TGTGCCAGCAGCGTAGGACAGACAGGGGTTATCAATTCACCCCTCCACTTT
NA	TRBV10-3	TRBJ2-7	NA	CAISSWGAYEQYF	TGTGCCATCAGCAGTTGGGGTGCCTACGAGCAGTACTTC
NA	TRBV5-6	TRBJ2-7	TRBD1	CASSPEVGQGAAEQYF	TGTGCCAGCAGCCCTGAAGTGGGACAGGGGGCTGCCGAGCAGTACTTC
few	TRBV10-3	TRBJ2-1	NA	CAISETTREQFF	TGTGCCATCAGTGAGACTACTAGGGAGCAGTTCTTC
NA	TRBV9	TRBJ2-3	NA	CASSVGVGKTDTQYF	TGTGCCAGCAGCGTGGGGGTAGGGAAGACAGATACGCAGTATTTT
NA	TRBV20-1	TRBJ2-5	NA	CSAVRDDGLQETQYF	TGCAGTGCCGTACGAGATGACGGACTCCAAGAGACCCAGTACTTC
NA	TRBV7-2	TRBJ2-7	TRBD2	CASSLGLADSSYEQYF	TGTGCCAGCAGCTTGGGGCTAGCGGATAGCTCCTACGAGCAGTACTTC
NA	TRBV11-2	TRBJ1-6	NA	CASSSQRNSPLHF	TGTGCCAGCAGCTCACAGCGAAATTCACCCCTCCACTTT
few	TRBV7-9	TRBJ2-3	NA	CASSFLPVADTQYF	TGTGCCAGCAGCTTTCTACCAGTCGCAGATACGCAGTATTTT
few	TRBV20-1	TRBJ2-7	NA	CSANRVSEQYF	TGCAGTGCCAATCGGGTTTCAGAGCAGTACTTC
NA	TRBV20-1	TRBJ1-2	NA	CSARVGTEYGYTF	TGCAGTGCTAGAGTGGGGACGGAATATGGCTACACCTTC
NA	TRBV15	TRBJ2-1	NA	CATSRDHRLLIPPNKPLMPFF	TGTGCCACCAGCAGAGATCATCGACTCCTCATACCACCGAACAAACCGTTAATGCCGTTCTTC
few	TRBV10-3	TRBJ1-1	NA	CAIQGSGVFTEAFF	TGTGCCATTCAGGGGTCTGGGGTTTTCACTGAAGCTTTCTTT